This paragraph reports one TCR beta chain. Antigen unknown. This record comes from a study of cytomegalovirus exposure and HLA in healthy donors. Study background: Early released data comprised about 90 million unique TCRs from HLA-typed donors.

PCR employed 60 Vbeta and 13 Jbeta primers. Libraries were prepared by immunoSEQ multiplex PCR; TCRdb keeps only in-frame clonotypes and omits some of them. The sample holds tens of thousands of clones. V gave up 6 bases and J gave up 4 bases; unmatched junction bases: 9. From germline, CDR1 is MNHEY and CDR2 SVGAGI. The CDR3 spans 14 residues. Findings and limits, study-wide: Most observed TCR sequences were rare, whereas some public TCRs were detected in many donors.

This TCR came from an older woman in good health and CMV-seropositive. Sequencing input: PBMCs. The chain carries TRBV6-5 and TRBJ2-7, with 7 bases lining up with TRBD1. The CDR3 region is CASSRTGLGYEQYF. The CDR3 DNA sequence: TGTGCCAGCAGCCGGACAGGTCTAGGATACGAGCAGTACTTC.